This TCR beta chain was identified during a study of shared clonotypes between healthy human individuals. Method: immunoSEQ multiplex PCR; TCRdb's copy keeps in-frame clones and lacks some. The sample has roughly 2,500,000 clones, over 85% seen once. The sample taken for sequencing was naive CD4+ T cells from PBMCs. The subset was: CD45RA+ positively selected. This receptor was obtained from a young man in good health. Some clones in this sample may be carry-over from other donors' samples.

CDR3 sequence reads: CASSFLAGAPGDTQYF. DNA for the CDR3: TGCGCCAGCAGCTTCCTAGCGGGGGCCCCGGGAGATACGCAGTATTTT. The rearrangement uses TRBV5-1 and TRBJ2-3, with 10 bases aligning to TRBD2. The CDR3 extends over 16 amino acids. Germline CDR1 is SGHRS and CDR2 is YFSETQ. J was trimmed by 5 bases and V by 2 bases; bases with no gene match: 8.